Listed below are T cell receptor beta chains from one sample, sequenced in a study of blood T cell repertoires in COVID-19. Sequencing used immunoSEQ multiplex PCR; TCRdb keeps in-frame clones, though not all of them. The sample shows 250,000 to 350,000 clones, about 85% of them seen only once. The sequencing sample was made of peripheral blood. These receptors came from a human donor with COVID-19, enrolled during active disease. The donor label of this sample is uncertain. Both conserved end residues are part of each CDR3. A D gene is named only where the DNA matches it firmly. Where a row states a size, it is once, few, many or the class of an expanded clone; other rows omit it.

j_call,d_call,clone_size,v_call,cdr3_nt,cdr3_aa
TRBJ1-5,NA,NA,TRBV5-8,TGTGCCAGCAGCTCCGAGGGACTGCCGAATCAGCCCCAGCATTTT,CASSSEGLPNQPQHF
TRBJ1-2,NA,NA,TRBV7-6,TGTGCCAGCAGCTTTGCAGAAATTTATGGCTACACCTTC,CASSFAEIYGYTF
TRBJ1-5,NA,NA,TRBV10-3,TGTGCCATCAGCGGGGATCAACGCAATCAGCCCCAGCATTTT,CAISGDQRNQPQHF
TRBJ1-2,NA,once,TRBV28,TGTGCCAGCAGGTTACAGCGGGGGGGCTACACCTTC,CASRLQRGGYTF
TRBJ2-3,TRBD2,NA,TRBV11-3,TGTGCCAGCAGCCGGACTAGCGGGGGTCCAGATACGCAGTATTTT,CASSRTSGGPDTQYF
TRBJ2-3,TRBD2,NA,TRBV7-8,TGTGCCAGCAGCTTAAGCGGGGTTGGGGCAGATACGCAGTATTTT,CASSLSGVGADTQYF
TRBJ2-3,TRBD2,NA,TRBV20-1,TGCAGTGCCAGTCCAGCGGGAGGTGCAGATACGCAGTATTTT,CSASPAGGADTQYF
TRBJ1-5,TRBD1,NA,TRBV2,TGTGCCAGCCAAAGGGGACAGGGAGGGAATCAGCCCCAGCATTTT,CASQRGQGGNQPQHF
TRBJ1-6,NA,NA,TRBV10-1,TGCGCCAGCAGCGATAAAAAAATTGTGTGTGGGGGCGATACGAATCGGGGCCATAATTCACCCCTCCACTTT,CASSDKKIVCGGDTNRGHNSPLHF
TRBJ1-5,NA,NA,TRBV19,TGTGCCAGTATGGGGCGTAACAATCAGCCCCAGCATTTT,CASMGRNNQPQHF
TRBJ2-1,NA,NA,TRBV9,TGTGCCAGCAGCAAAACTAGCACAAAGGGAAATGAGCAGTTCTTC,CASSKTSTKGNEQFF
TRBJ1-1,TRBD1,NA,TRBV6-5,TGTGCCAGCATCCCCAGGGGGCCCACTGAAGCTTTCTTT,CASIPRGPTEAFF
TRBJ1-2,TRBD1,few,TRBV18,TGTGCCAGCTCAACGACAGGGGTCTATGGCTACACCTTC,CASSTTGVYGYTF
TRBJ2-1,NA,NA,TRBV10-1,TGCGCCAGCATATCGACGGAGCCACATGGGTTCTTC,CASISTEPHGFF
TRBJ1-1,NA,NA,TRBV27,TGTGCCAGCAGTTTATTTTCCGTGACTAGGGACACTGAAGCTTTCTTT,CASSLFSVTRDTEAFF
TRBJ2-5,TRBD2,NA,TRBV7-9,TGTGCCAGCAGCAATCGACTAGCGGGGCGACAAGAGACCCAGTACTTC,CASSNRLAGRQETQYF
TRBJ2-3,TRBD2,NA,TRBV27,TGTGCCAGCAGTCCCCGTCGACTAGCACCTAGCACAGATACGCAGTATTTT,CASSPRRLAPSTDTQYF
TRBJ2-7,NA,NA,TRBV5-4,TGTGCCAGCAGCTTGGACCCAGGGGCTTACGAGCAGTACTTC,CASSLDPGAYEQYF
TRBJ2-7,NA,NA,TRBV28,TGTGCCAGCAGTTTAACGCCGGGCAGATCGGGGGACGAGCAGTACTTC,CASSLTPGRSGDEQYF
TRBJ1-4,NA,NA,TRBV27,TGTGCCAGCAGTTTAATGGGCTACGATGAAAAACTGTTTTTT,CASSLMGYDEKLFF
TRBJ2-6,NA,NA,TRBV29-1,TGCAGCGTTCTAGCGACTGGGGCCAACGTCCTGACTTTC,CSVLATGANVLTF
TRBJ2-7,NA,NA,TRBV3-1/TRBV3-2,TGTGCCAGCAGCCAAGATCGGGGACTCTACGAGCAGTACTTC,CASSQDRGLYEQYF
TRBJ2-7,TRBD1,NA,TRBV28,TGTGCCACCCTTTTTTTGAGACAGGGTTTGTCCTACGAGCAGTACTTC,CATLFLRQGLSYEQYF
TRBJ1-5,NA,NA,TRBV3-1/TRBV3-2,TGTGCCAGCAGCCAAGGACGACAGAATCAGCCCCAGCATTTT,CASSQGRQNQPQHF
TRBJ2-1,NA,NA,TRBV9,TGTGCCAGCAGCGGGAGGGCCGCCAATGAGCAGTTCTTC,CASSGRAANEQFF
TRBJ1-2,TRBD1,NA,TRBV2,TGTGCCAGCAGATACCCGGGACAGAGCTATGGCTACACCTTC,CASRYPGQSYGYTF
TRBJ1-1,NA,NA,TRBV14,TGTGCCAGCAGCCAAGATCCAGGGTACACTGAAGCTTTCTTT,CASSQDPGYTEAFF
TRBJ1-3,TRBD1,NA,TRBV9,TGTGCCAGCAGCCCCCGGACAGGGGGCCAGGACACCATATATTTT,CASSPRTGGQDTIYF
TRBJ1-2,NA,NA,TRBV30,TGTGCCTGGAGTACCCTAGGGGGATCATGGGGCTACACCTTC,CAWSTLGGSWGYTF
TRBJ1-5,NA,NA,TRBV5-1,TGCGCCAGCAGCTTGGGCGACAGTTATAGCAATCAGCCCCAGCATTTT,CASSLGDSYSNQPQHF
TRBJ1-1,NA,NA,TRBV3-1/TRBV3-2,TGTGCCAGCAGCCAAGGGGCCTCGAACACTGAAGCTTTCTTT,CASSQGASNTEAFF
TRBJ2-2,NA,NA,TRBV19,TGTGCCAGTAGTATAGGGGGGACACTCACCGGGGAGCTGTTTTTT,CASSIGGTLTGELFF
TRBJ1-1,NA,few,TRBV18,TGTGCCAGCTCACCCGGGGACAAGCGCACTGAAGCTTTCTTT,CASSPGDKRTEAFF
TRBJ2-5,TRBD1,NA,TRBV9,TGTGCCAGCAGCTCCTCCCCGTTGCCGACAGGGGGTGGGGAGACCCAGTACTTC,CASSSSPLPTGGGETQYF
TRBJ1-2,TRBD1,NA,TRBV29-1,TGCAGCGATGTGACAGGGCTTAACTATGGCTACACCTTC,CSDVTGLNYGYTF
TRBJ2-7,TRBD2,NA,TRBV7-3,TGTGCCAGCAGCTTAATGGCCAGCGGGACCTACGAGCAGTACTTC,CASSLMASGTYEQYF
TRBJ1-1,NA,NA,TRBV14,TGTGCCAGCAGCCAAGGGGGGACGGGACTCATGAACACTGAAGCTTTCTTT,CASSQGGTGLMNTEAFF
TRBJ1-4,TRBD1,NA,TRBV9,TGTGCCAGCAGCCAAGGGGACAGGGCACGAAATGAAAAACTGTTTTTT,CASSQGDRARNEKLFF
TRBJ2-1,TRBD2,NA,TRBV4-1,TGCGCCAGCAGCCAATATGGACTAGCGGGAGAGCGGAATGAGCAGTTCTTC,CASSQYGLAGERNEQFF
TRBJ2-6,TRBD1,NA,TRBV2,TGTGCCAGTCTACCTACAATCGGACAGGGGGTCTCTGGGGCCAACGTCCTGACTTTC,CASLPTIGQGVSGANVLTF
TRBJ1-4,NA,NA,TRBV19,TGTGCCAGTAGTGAACAGGGTGTTAGTGAAAAACTGTTTTTT,CASSEQGVSEKLFF
TRBJ1-5,NA,NA,TRBV27,TGTGCCAGCAGTTTCTCGGTATCAAGGGGTCAGCCCCAGCATTTT,CASSFSVSRGQPQHF
TRBJ1-4,NA,once,TRBV11-2,TGTGCCAGCAGCCCCGAGGGGGACGGGAATGAAAAACTGTTTTTT,CASSPEGDGNEKLFF
TRBJ1-1,NA,NA,TRBV29-1,TGCAGCGTTACTATCGGGGACACTGAAGCTTTCTTT,CSVTIGDTEAFF
TRBJ2-2,NA,NA,TRBV19,TGTGCCAGTAGTATAGTAAGCGGCGGGGCTTGGGAGCTGTTTTTT,CASSIVSGGAWELFF
TRBJ2-1,NA,NA,TRBV3-1/TRBV3-2,TGTGCCAGCAGCCAATCTTGGCTAGCGAGTAATGAGCAGTTCTTC,CASSQSWLASNEQFF
TRBJ2-1,NA,NA,TRBV18,TGTGCCAGCTCACCACCCACAGGGAATGAGCAGTTCTTC,CASSPPTGNEQFF
TRBJ2-1,NA,NA,TRBV29-1,TGCAGCGTTGAAAACTCAATCAGGGGTAGCGATGAGCAGTTCTTC,CSVENSIRGSDEQFF
TRBJ1-1,NA,once,TRBV4-2,TGTGCCAGCAGCCAAGATGGGAGGGCTGAAGCTTTCTTT,CASSQDGRAEAFF
TRBJ2-7,TRBD1,NA,TRBV28,TGTGCCAGCAGTTACACAGGGGCTCAACCGATCTACGAGCAGTACTTC,CASSYTGAQPIYEQYF